The next 22 T cell receptor beta chains were all read from a single sample in a study of OX40 agonist ivuxolimab in advanced cancers. Using immunoSEQ multiplex PCR, the repertoire was profiled, and TCRdb retains in-frame clones only, with some absent. The data show under 50,000 clones, approximately 82% seen once. Sample: CD4+ or CD8+ T cells sorted from blood, taken in a trial of the OX40 agonist ivuxolimab. The receptors here all came from an adult with an advanced solid tumor such as melanoma, head and neck, liver or kidney cancer.

The CDR3 DNA reads as TGCGCCAGCACCCTGAATGACAGGGGGCGATCACCCCTCCACTTT. Encoded protein: CASTLNDRGRSPLHF. The chain uses TRBV5-1 and TRBJ1-6, with 10 bases identical to TRBD1. V gave up 6 bases and J gave up 10 bases; unmatched junction bases: 10. Germline-derived CDR1 and CDR2 are SGHRS and YFSETQ. CDR3 length: 15 amino acids. Drawing the rest from reference TRBV5-1 and TRBJ1-6, the complete variable domain is KAGVTQTPRYLIKTRGQQVTLSCSPISGHRSVSWYQQTPGQGLQFLFEYFSETQRNKGNFPGRFSGRQFSNSRSEMNVSTLELGDSALYLCASTLNDRGRSPLHFGNGTRLTVT.

The V call is TRBV6-6, the J call TRBJ2-5; TRBD2 matches 8 bases. J gave up 1 base and V 2 bases, and 6 bases lay outside the gene matches. Germline CDR1 reads MNHNY; CDR2 reads SVGAGI (reference sequence). CDR3 size: 16 residues. CDR3 bases: TGTGCCAGCAGTTACCAAGCGGGAGACGGCCAAGAGACCCAGTACTTC. It translates to CASSYQAGDGQETQYF.

V gene TRBV5-5 combines with J gene TRBJ1-5; no definite D call. The ends were cut back, 0 bases at V and 2 bases at J, with 6 bases in the middle. This CDR3 has 14 amino acids. Germline V gives CDR1 SGHKS, CDR2 YYEKEE (reference sequence). CDR3 sequence (DNA): TGTGCCAGCAGCTTGGCCTCAGGCAATCAGCCCCAGCATTTT. Translated: CASSLASGNQPQHF.

The CDR3 sequence is CASSPLGARNTEAFF. The CDR3 nucleotides read TGTGCCAGCAGCCCCCTGGGAGCCCGTAACACTGAAGCTTTCTTT. This sequence joins TRBV7-2 and TRBJ1-1, with D uncertain. CDR3 size: 15 residues. V lost 5 bases, J lost 2 bases, and 15 bases lay in between. From germline, CDR1 is SGHTA and CDR2 FQGNSA.

The gene calls are TRBV30 and TRBJ1-2, with unresolved D. The germline V gene has CDR1 GTSNPN and CDR2 SVGIG (reference sequence). The V end was cut by 3 bases, the J end by 7 bases, with 12 bases between. CDR3 length equals 12 residues. The CDR3 nucleotides are TGTGCCTGGAGGTGGGGAGCCGTTGGCTACACCTTC. Its protein product is CAWRWGAVGYTF. Full variable domain (missing parts from reference TRBV30 and TRBJ1-2): SQTIHQWPATLVQPVGSPLSLECTVEGTSNPNLYWYRQAAGRGLQLLFYSVGIGQISSEVPQNLSASRPQDRQFILSSKKLLLSDSGFYLCAWRWGAVGYTFGSGTRLTVV.

This clone appeared a few times. V gene TRBV5-4 combines with J gene TRBJ1-1, with 7 bases identical to TRBD1. Germline V gene lookup returns CDR1 SGHNT and CDR2 YYREEE (reference sequence). CDR3 length: 16 residues. V trimming: 4 bases; J trimming: 0 bases; junction bases outside the gene matches: 9. The CDR3 sequence: CASSTDRVGLNTEAFF. DNA of the CDR3: TGTGCCAGCAGCACCGACAGGGTCGGATTGAACACTGAAGCTTTCTTT.

The rearrangement joins TRBV5-6 to TRBJ1-3; D remains unclear. V was cut by 1 base and J by 2 bases, with 13 bases left in between. In germline, CDR1 is SGHDT, CDR2 YYEEEE. The CDR3 runs 16 residues. The CDR3 loop reads CASSLLEGRTGNTIYF. CDR3 sequence (DNA): TGTGCCAGCAGCTTGCTTGAGGGAAGAACTGGAAACACCATATATTTT.

The chain recombines TRBV18 with TRBJ1-2; D uncertain. Germline CDR1 KGHSH, CDR2 LQKENI. Trimming pared 4 bases from V and 2 bases from J, leaving 8 bases between. CDR3 length: 13 amino acids. The CDR3 is CASSQGKNYGYTF. CDR3 bases: TGTGCCAGCTCACAGGGAAAAAACTATGGCTACACCTTC.

J is TRBJ2-1 and V is TRBV7-6, with 9 positions matching TRBD2. CDR1 SGHVS and CDR2 FNYEAQ come from the germline V gene. With 3 bases clipped from V and 0 bases from J, the junction kept 3 bases outside the gene matches. The CDR3 is made up of 16 amino acids. CDR3 DNA sequence: TGTGCCAGCAGCTTGGCAGCGGGAGGCTCCTACAATGAGCAGTTCTTC. Its translation: CASSLAAGGSYNEQFF.

The chain employs TRBV6-6 and TRBJ2-7, with 9 bases identical to TRBD1. The CDR3 is 15 residues long. Germline V gives CDR1 MNHNY, CDR2 SVGAGI (reference sequence). Trimming cost V 11 bases and J 1 base; bases outside gene matches: 12. CDR3 nucleotide sequence: TGTGCCGGCGCGGCCACAGGGGGCTTATCCTACGAGCAGTACTTC. Its protein product is CAGAATGGLSYEQYF.

The chain joins TRBV4-1 to TRBJ1-2, with TRBD1 as a possible D gene (6 bases). Germline V lookup: CDR1 MGHRA, CDR2 YSYEKL. V dropped 3 bases and J dropped 5 bases, with 16 bases sitting between them. This CDR3 is built from 15 residues. In nucleotides, the CDR3 is TGCGCCAGCAGCCACCAGGGTCGGGGGCGGTATGGCTACACCTTC. Its translation is CASSHQGRGRYGYTF.

This chain connects TRBV7-2 to TRBJ1-3; D might be TRBD1 (5 bases). This CDR3 has 15 amino acids. Germline loops: CDR1 SGHTA, CDR2 FQGNSA. Trimming shortened V by 5 bases and J by 0 bases, and 11 bases separated the two germline ends. CDR3 sequence (DNA): TGTGCCAGCAGCGACGGGGCTCTCTCTGGAAACACCATATATTTT. Amino acid sequence: CASSDGALSGNTIYF.

About this clone: Its ends do not fully match the called genes, so a read error is possible. This sequence joins TRBV7-9 and TRBJ2-1; perhaps TRBD2 as D (5 bases). Germline CDR1 reads SEHNR; CDR2 reads FQNEAQ (reference sequence). This CDR3 is 16 amino acids long. DNA for the CDR3: TGTGCCAGCAGCTATATGAGTCTAGCCTCCAACAATGAGCAGTTCTTC. Translated: CASSYMSLASNNEQFF. Complete variable domain (other parts from reference TRBV7-9 and TRBJ2-1): DTGVSQNPRHKITKRGQNVTFRCDPISEHNRLYWYRQTLGQGPEFLTYFQNEAQLEKSRLLSDRFSAERPKGSFSTLEIQRTEQGDSAMYLCASSYMSLASNNEQFFGPGTRLTVL.

The gene calls are TRBV15 and TRBJ2-1; possibly TRBD1 for D (6 bases). Trimming took 4 bases from V and 4 from J, leaving 8 bases between them. The CDR3 totals 13 residues. Germline CDR1 is LNHNV and CDR2 is YYDKDF (reference sequence). The CDR3 sequence: CATSTGQYNEQFF. In DNA, the CDR3 is TGTGCCACCAGCACAGGACAGTACAATGAGCAGTTCTTC.

The rearrangement joins TRBV6-1 to TRBJ1-1, with D tentatively TRBD1 (5 bases). Trimming left V 6 bases short and J 0 bases short, with 14 bases between. The CDR3 totals 15 residues. From germline, CDR1 is MNHNS and CDR2 SASEGT. The CDR3 is CASSLDWGMNTEAFF. CDR3 nucleotides: TGTGCCAGCAGCCTGGATTGGGGGATGAACACTGAAGCTTTCTTT.

The chain is built from TRBV30 and TRBJ1-1; D gene unclear. The length of the CDR3 is 12 residues. The germline V gene encodes CDR1 GTSNPN and CDR2 SVGIG (reference sequence). Trimming removed 0 bases at V and 2 bases at J, with 4 bases between. The CDR3 DNA follows: TGTGCCTGGAGTGTAAGTAACACTGAAGCTTTCTTT. This codes for CAWSVSNTEAFF.

This chain links TRBV15 with TRBJ2-1; either TRBD1 or TRBD2 may supply D (5 bases each). The CDR3 is 15 amino acids. Germline CDR1 reads LNHNV; CDR2 reads YYDKDF (reference sequence). V lost 7 bases and J 2 bases, leaving 15 bases between the germline ends. The CDR3: CATTSRDGTYNEQFF. The CDR3 DNA is TGTGCCACCACCAGCCGGGACGGCACCTACAATGAGCAGTTCTTC. The full variable domain, rest sourced from reference TRBV15 and TRBJ2-1, is DAMVIQNPRYQVTQFGKPVTLSCSQTLNHNVMYWYQQKSSQAPKLLFHYYDKDFNNEADTPDNFQSRRPNTSFCFLDIRSPGLGDTAMYLCATTSRDGTYNEQFFGPGTRLTVL.

This clone was seen a few times. The chain joins TRBV2 to TRBJ2-7; D is ambiguous. Germline V gene lookup returns CDR1 SNHLY and CDR2 FYNNEI. V was clipped by 7 bases and J by 3 bases, with 10 bases between them. The CDR3 length is 12 residues. DNA of the CDR3: TGTGCCAGCAAGGTCGGCCGCTACGAGCAGTACTTC. Its protein is CASKVGRYEQYF.

The CDR3 is CASSRRGPYEQYF. CDR3 DNA sequence: TGTGCCAGCAGCCGCAGGGGTCCCTACGAGCAGTACTTC. V usage is TRBV5-6 and J usage is TRBJ2-7; weak D call: TRBD1 (6 bases). V was shortened by 4 bases and J by 2 bases, with 10 bases between the two germline ends. The CDR3 runs 13 residues. Germline assignment: CDR1 SGHDT and CDR2 YYEEEE. Combining the CDR3 with reference TRBV5-6 and TRBJ2-7 gives the whole variable domain DAGVTQSPTHLIKTRGQQVTLRCSPKSGHDTVSWYQQALGQGPQFIFQYYEEEERQRGNFPDRFSGHQFPNYSSELNVNALLLGDSALYLCASSRRGPYEQYFGPGTRLTVT.

The chain carries TRBV11-2 and TRBJ1-1; 9 bases fit TRBD1. V lost 4 bases to trimming and J lost 11 bases; unmatched junction nucleotides: 11. The length of the CDR3 is 14 residues. Germline CDR1 reads SGHAT; CDR2 reads FQNNGV. The CDR3 loop is CASSSAGTGSLAFF. In nucleotides, the CDR3 is TGTGCCAGCAGCTCCGCCGGGACAGGGAGTTTGGCTTTCTTT.

The rearrangement links TRBV19 to TRBJ2-5; TRBD2 might be the D (6 bases). Trimming pared 5 bases from V and 5 bases from J, leaving 12 bases between. The CDR3 totals 13 residues. Looked up from germline, CDR1 is LNHDA and CDR2 is SQIVND (reference sequence). CDR3 DNA sequence: TGTGCCAGTAGTGGTTCGGAGGGGGAGACCCAGTACTTC. Translation gives CASSGSEGETQYF. Together with reference TRBV19 and TRBJ2-5, the CDR3 gives the full variable domain: DGGITQSPKYLFRKEGQNVTLSCEQNLNHDAMYWYRQDPGQGLRLIYYSQIVNDFQKGDIAEGYSVSREKKESFPLTVTSAQKNPTAFYLCASSGSEGETQYFGPGTRLLVL.

This clone was observed a single time. The chain carries TRBV7-9 and TRBJ2-7, with D uncertain. Deletions cut 1 base from V and 1 base from J, with 11 bases between. CDR1 is SEHNR and CDR2 is FQNEAQ in the germline V gene (reference sequence). The length of the CDR3 is 15 residues. The CDR3 here is CASSLVVGISYEQYF. The CDR3 region has the DNA TGTGCCAGCAGCTTAGTGGTAGGGATTTCCTACGAGCAGTACTTC.